This T cell receptor (beta chain) emerged from a study of early T cells in non-severe SARS-CoV-2 infection. Across the study: Alpha and beta chains were unpaired, from unsorted whole-blood bulk RNA. Study results and caveats: VDJdb matching favored anti-spike CD8 responses, missing private and CD4 specificities.

Germline CDR1 reads DFQATT; CDR2 reads SNEGSKA (reference sequence). V was shortened by 2 bases and J by 6 bases, with 19 bases between the two germline ends. This CDR3 has 15 amino acids. Attachment of unique molecular identifiers to individual cDNA molecules was performed. TCRdb reprocessed the 5' RACE reads with MiXCR, giving one entry per CDR3 protein. Of under 20,000 distinct CDR3 sequences in the sample, about 5% are singletons; the top ten hold over 5%. There are many counts of this clonotype. Its antigen is not known. The receptor was isolated from an adult who was a healthcare worker with PCR-confirmed SARS-CoV-2 infection or an uninfected control (not recorded which). Sequences were obtained from whole blood. This chain uses TRBV20-1 with TRBJ1-1; TRBD1 is a possible D gene (5 bases). This CDR3 reads CSARHQGSGSPEAFF. The CDR3 bases are TGCAGTGCTAGACATCAGGGATCGGGTTCCCCTGAAGCTTTCTTT.